The 31 T cell receptor beta chains reported below all come from one sample, sequenced in a study of T cell repertoires in cytomegalovirus infection. Via MiXCR, TCRdb re-called the reads, giving one row per CDR3 protein. The sample holds more than 150,000 distinct CDR3 sequences, roughly 18% seen once. Material: CD8+ T cells from PBMCs. The receptors stem from a human donor in good health (CMV status not recorded). Some clones in this sample may be carry-over from other donors' samples.

The table lists this clonotype with a few counts. The chain couples TRBV28 to TRBJ1-5, with 9 bases that match TRBD1. This CDR3 comprises 12 residues. After removal of 9 bases from V and 7 bases from J, the junction contained 4 bases not matched to a gene. Germline loops: CDR1 MDHEN, CDR2 SYDVKM. The CDR3 sequence: CASRQGGQPQHF. The CDR3 DNA reads TGTGCCAGTCGACAGGGGGGCCAGCCCCAGCATTTT. The full variable domain, rest sourced from reference TRBV28 and TRBJ1-5, is DVKVTQSSRYLVKRTGEKVFLECVQDMDHENMFWYRQDPGLGLRLIYFSYDVKMKEKGDIPEGYSVSREKKERFSLILESASTNQTSMYLCASRQGGQPQHFGDGTRLSIL.

The rearrangement joins TRBV2 to TRBJ1-3; possibly TRBD1 for D (5 bases). There are 13 residues in the CDR3. CDR1 and CDR2 (germline): SNHLY, FYNNEI. The V end lost 7 bases, the J end lost 2 bases, and 9 bases lay between the germline ends. CDR3 in amino acids: CASTGTPGNTIYF. DNA for the CDR3: TGTGCCAGCACCGGGACGCCTGGAAACACCATATATTTT.

This clonotype was counted a few times. The chain joins TRBV12-3 or TRBV12-4 to TRBJ2-1, with 7 bases fitting TRBD2. V was pared by 5 bases and J by 2 bases, with 9 bases of the junction left unmatched. The CDR3 covers 16 residues. This chain's CDR3 is CASSLSGLVPYNEQFF. The DNA for the CDR3 is TGTGCCAGCAGTCTTAGCGGGCTTGTTCCCTACAATGAGCAGTTCTTC.

The chain has TRBV12-3 or TRBV12-4 and TRBJ1-2; TRBD1 agrees at 7 bases. The CDR3 totals 15 residues. V dropped 7 bases and J dropped 2; count of bases not matched to a gene: 10. Here the CDR3 reads CASTHTTGNNYGYTF. In nucleotides, the CDR3 is TGTGCCAGCACCCATACGACAGGGAACAACTATGGCTACACCTTC.

The chain couples TRBV7-8 to TRBJ1-5, with D possibly TRBD1 on 5 matching bases. The germline CDR1 and CDR2 sequences are SGHVS and FQNEAQ. This CDR3 has 16 residues. V was clipped by 3 bases and J by 2 bases, with 14 bases between them. CDR3 nucleotides: TGTGCCAGCAGCTTCGGGCAGGGCGGAGGCAATCAGCCCCAGCATTTT. It codes for CASSFGQGGGNQPQHF.

The V and J genes are TRBV28 and TRBJ2-1; TRBD1 might be the D (5 bases). Germline CDR1 and CDR2: MDHEN and SYDVKM. The CDR3 consists of 13 residues. Trimming left V 5 bases short and J 4 bases short, with 9 bases between. This CDR3 is CASSLDRYNEQFF. The CDR3 nucleotides read TGTGCCAGCAGTCTAGACAGATACAATGAGCAGTTCTTC.

This clonotype showed up just a few times. The CDR3 DNA reads as TGTGCCAGCAGTCCCGCCCCGTTAGTTTCAGACACAGATACGCAGTATTTT. Protein sequence: CASSPAPLVSDTDTQYF. V is TRBV28 and J is TRBJ2-3; D is undetermined. The germline V and J ends were trimmed by 5 bases and 2 bases, with 20 bases remaining between them. Germline CDR1 and CDR2: MDHEN and SYDVKM. The CDR3 covers 17 residues. Complete variable domain (other parts from reference TRBV28 and TRBJ2-3): DVKVTQSSRYLVKRTGEKVFLECVQDMDHENMFWYRQDPGLGLRLIYFSYDVKMKEKGDIPEGYSVSREKKERFSLILESASTNQTSMYLCASSPAPLVSDTDTQYFGPGTRLTVL.

This clonotype has a handful of counts. V is TRBV11-2 and J is TRBJ1-3; D not resolved. Trimming took off 2 bases at V and 0 bases at J, with 5 bases between the two ends. The CDR3 is made up of 14 amino acids. The V gene's germline CDR1 is SGHAT and CDR2 FQNNGV. In DNA, the CDR3 is TGTGCCAGCAGCTTACAGGACTCTGGAAACACCATATATTTT. It specifies CASSLQDSGNTIYF. Based on the CDR3 plus reference TRBV11-2 and TRBJ1-3, the full variable domain is EAGVAQSPRYKIIEKRQSVAFWCNPISGHATLYWYQQILGQGPKLLIQFQNNGVVDDSQLPKDRFSAERLKGVDSTLKIQPAKLEDSAVYLCASSLQDSGNTIYFGEGSWLTVV.

This clonotype has a handful of counts. This chain connects TRBV6-1 to TRBJ2-1, with D hard to call. The CDR3 spans 10 residues. V lost 10 bases and J 9 bases, leaving 10 bases between the germline ends. Germline V gene sequence: CDR1 MNHNS, CDR2 SASEGT. The CDR3 sequence: CATWAAEQFF. The CDR3 DNA reads TGTGCCACCTGGGCTGCTGAGCAGTTCTTC.

Many counts were recorded for this clonotype. The chain recombines TRBV6-1 with TRBJ2-6, with TRBD1 identical over 7 bases. The CDR3 consists of 12 residues. The trim removed 1 base at V and 19 bases at J, leaving 7 bases unmatched. The germline gives CDR1 MNHNS, CDR2 SASEGT. The DNA for the CDR3 is TGTGCCAGCAGTGAAGGTCGTCAGGGGGAAACTTTC. Protein sequence: CASSEGRQGETF.

The V call is TRBV19, the J call TRBJ1-5; 8 bases are shared with TRBD1. Trimming cost V 5 bases and J 6 bases; bases outside gene matches: 9. CDR3 length equals 15 residues. In germline, CDR1 is LNHDA, CDR2 SQIVND (reference sequence). The chain's CDR3 is CASSGGQGEAQPQHF. The CDR3 bases are TGTGCCAGTAGTGGCGGACAGGGCGAGGCTCAGCCCCAGCATTTT.

The V gene is TRBV7-2, the J gene TRBJ2-7; D is uncertain. The CDR3 has 12 residues. Between the trimmed V and J ends, which lost 7 bases and 6 bases, there was a span of 13 bases. CDR1 is SGHTA and CDR2 is FQGNSA in the germline V gene. CDR3 nucleotide sequence: TGTGCCAGCATCTCAAGTCCCTCCGAGCAGTACTTC. It translates to CASISSPSEQYF.

This clonotype has a handful of counts. The chain uses TRBV2 and TRBJ2-2; D uncertain. V lost 7 bases to trimming and J lost 0 bases, with 15 bases between them. The CDR3 consists of 16 residues. The V gene's germline CDR1 is SNHLY and CDR2 FYNNEI. The CDR3 nucleotides are TGTGCCAGCAATGCTTATTCAGGTTCGAACACCGGGGAGCTGTTTTTT. Encoded protein: CASNAYSGSNTGELFF.

This chain links TRBV9 with TRBJ2-3, with a tentative D call TRBD1 (6 bases). V was trimmed by 5 bases and J by 11 bases, leaving 12 bases between them. CDR3 length: 11 residues. Germline values: CDR1 SGDLS, CDR2 YYNGEE. The CDR3 loop is CASSDRNGQYF. In nucleotides, the CDR3 is TGTGCCAGCAGTGACAGGAACGGGCAGTATTTT.

This chain connects TRBV20-1 to TRBJ1-1; perhaps TRBD1 as D (5 bases). Germline V lookup: CDR1 DFQATT, CDR2 SNEGSKA (reference sequence). CDR3 length equals 15 residues. Trimming took 3 bases from V and 0 from J, leaving 14 bases between them. The CDR3 nucleotides read TGCAGTGCTAGGACAGATCGCCTCATGAACACTGAAGCTTTCTTT. This codes for CSARTDRLMNTEAFF.

This clonotype has a handful of counts. The J gene is TRBJ2-3, the V gene TRBV15; 9 nucleotides agree with TRBD2. Unmatched junction bases numbered 18, after V lost 1 base and J lost 1 base. CDR1 and CDR2 from the germline V gene are LNHNV and YYDKDF (reference sequence). CDR3 length: 21 residues. The CDR3 protein is CATSRVRRASGVRRGTDTQYF. CDR3 bases: TGTGCCACCAGCAGAGTTCGTCGTGCTAGCGGGGTCCGCAGGGGCACAGATACGCAGTATTTT. Complete variable domain (other parts from reference TRBV15 and TRBJ2-3): DAMVIQNPRYQVTQFGKPVTLSCSQTLNHNVMYWYQQKSSQAPKLLFHYYDKDFNNEADTPDNFQSRRPNTSFCFLDIRSPGLGDTAMYLCATSRVRRASGVRRGTDTQYFGPGTRLTVL.

The chain uses TRBV28 and TRBJ2-6; D gene unclear. V gave up 8 bases and J gave up 0 bases, with 17 bases separating them. CDR3 length: 17 residues. Germline values: CDR1 MDHEN, CDR2 SYDVKM. The CDR3 DNA is TGTGCCAGCCGACCTCGTATCAGGACCTCTGGGGCCAACGTCCTGACTTTC. This translates into CASRPRIRTSGANVLTF.

In nucleotides, the CDR3 is TGTGCCAGCAGCTACGGGCCAGACTACGAGCAGTACTTC. Its translation: CASSYGPDYEQYF. The chain has TRBV5-6 and TRBJ2-7; D gene unclear. The CDR3 length is 13 residues. The V end lost 3 bases, the J end lost 3 bases, and 10 bases lay between the germline ends. Germline lookup yields CDR1 SGHDT and CDR2 YYEEEE.

This clonotype has a single count. The chain joins TRBV30 to TRBJ2-1; tentative D call: TRBD2 (6 bases). The germline gives CDR1 GTSNPN, CDR2 SVGIG (reference sequence). V was pared by 4 bases and J by 9 bases, with 16 bases between. This CDR3 contains 13 residues. CDR3 sequence: CAWIEGGASEQFF. CDR3 nucleotide sequence: TGTGCCTGGATTGAGGGCGGGGCAAGTGAGCAGTTCTTC.

This clonotype was seen more than once but under ten times. The V call is TRBV7-2, the J call TRBJ2-7; the D call may be TRBD1 or TRBD2 (5 bases each). V was shortened by 5 bases and J by 0 bases, with 14 bases between the two germline ends. The CDR3 runs 15 residues. From germline, CDR1 is SGHTA and CDR2 FQGNSA. The CDR3 coding sequence is TGTGCCAGCAGCCCGTATCGGGACGGCTCCTACGAGCAGTACTTC. Translation gives CASSPYRDGSYEQYF.

This clonotype was seen more than once but under ten times. V is TRBV2 and J is TRBJ1-1; D is ambiguous. The CDR3 sequence is 13 residues long. The germline CDR1 and CDR2 sequences are SNHLY and FYNNEI. V was shortened by 7 bases and J by 0 bases, with 9 bases between the two germline ends. The CDR3 coding sequence is TGTGCCAGCATCTGGCAGGTGAACACTGAAGCTTTCTTT. It codes for CASIWQVNTEAFF.

This clonotype was counted only a few times. The CDR3 bases are TGTGCCAGCAGCTCCACCCGGGCCGTTACTAGGGAGCAGTTCTTC. Amino acids: CASSSTRAVTREQFF. This sequence joins TRBV7-8 and TRBJ2-1, with D perhaps TRBD2 (5 bases). The CDR3 has 15 residues. V was clipped by 4 bases and J by 10 bases, with 20 bases between them. From germline, CDR1 is SGHVS and CDR2 FQNEAQ.

The chain is built from TRBV7-9 and TRBJ2-5; 10 nucleotides agree with TRBD1. The junction had 7 bases not matched to a gene; V was cut back by 5 bases and J by 1 base. CDR1 and CDR2 (germline): SEHNR, FQNEAQ (reference sequence). The CDR3 runs to 16 residues. CDR3 protein: CASSPTRDRGQETQYF. CDR3 nucleotide sequence: TGTGCCAGCAGCCCGACACGGGACAGGGGCCAAGAGACCCAGTACTTC.

The V gene is TRBV6-6, the J gene TRBJ2-5; maybe TRBD2 (6 bases). Deletions cut 2 bases from V and 3 bases from J, with 22 bases between. The germline V gene encodes CDR1 MNHNY and CDR2 SVGAGI (reference sequence). There are 18 residues in the CDR3. The CDR3 DNA reads TGTGCCAGCAGTTACAATCACGAGGAGGGTGCTATCGAAGAGACCCAGTACTTC. Translation: CASSYNHEEGAIEETQYF.

This clonotype was detected only a few times. The chain is built from TRBV14 and TRBJ2-1; no clear D. V was shortened by 3 bases and J by 10 bases, with 10 bases between the two germline ends. There are 12 residues in the CDR3. Germline CDR1 is SGHDN and CDR2 is FVKESK. Here the CDR3 DNA reads TGTGCCAGCAGCCATCCCTACCGGGAGCAGTTCTTC. Translation gives CASSHPYREQFF.

The V and J genes are TRBV2 and TRBJ1-5; TRBD1 matches 9 bases. The CDR3 spans 16 residues. Germline V gene sequence: CDR1 SNHLY, CDR2 FYNNEI. Trimming took 5 bases from V and 4 from J; bases not matched to a gene: 9. Here the CDR3 DNA reads TGTGCCAGCAGTCTAAAGCCGGGACAGGGAAATCAGCCCCAGCATTTT. Translation gives CASSLKPGQGNQPQHF.

This clonotype was seen a handful of times. The V call is TRBV18, the J call TRBJ1-1; D is possibly TRBD1 (5 bases). Germline V gene lookup returns CDR1 KGHSH and CDR2 LQKENI. Trimming shortened V by 5 bases and J by 8 bases, and 12 bases separated the two germline ends. There are 12 residues in the CDR3. CDR3 sequence: CASSNPGEEAFF. In nucleotides, the CDR3 is TGTGCCAGCTCAAACCCGGGGGAAGAAGCTTTCTTT.

In this sample, this clonotype turned up a few times. This chain uses TRBV27 with TRBJ2-1; 7 bases line up with TRBD2. CDR1 and CDR2 (germline): MNHEY, SMNVEV (reference sequence). J gave up 6 bases and V 5 bases, and 7 bases lay outside the gene matches. The CDR3 is 14 amino acids. This chain's CDR3 is CASSPNPGGNEQFF. As DNA, the CDR3 is TGTGCCAGCAGTCCCAATCCGGGGGGCAATGAGCAGTTCTTC.

The J gene is TRBJ1-1, the V gene TRBV7-8; TRBD1 might be the D (5 bases). V lost 1 base, J lost 0 bases, and 9 bases lay in between. Germline lookup yields CDR1 SGHVS and CDR2 FQNEAQ. The CDR3 totals 15 residues. Written as DNA, the CDR3 is TGTGCCAGCAGCTTAGGGTTAGGGGTGAACACTGAAGCTTTCTTT. Translated: CASSLGLGVNTEAFF. Drawing the rest from reference TRBV7-8 and TRBJ1-1, the complete variable domain is GAGVSQSPRYKVAKRGQDVALRCDPISGHVSLFWYQQALGQGPEFLTYFQNEAQLDKSGLPSDRFFAERPEGSVSTLKIQRTQQEDSAVYLCASSLGLGVNTEAFFGQGTRLTVV.

The chain recombines TRBV12-3 or TRBV12-4 with TRBJ2-1; D call uncertain. With 3 bases removed from V and 6 bases from J, the gap between germline ends came to 6 bases. The CDR3 has 12 amino acids. The CDR3 DNA sequence: TGTGCCAGCAGTTTCCCTCCCAATGAGCAGTTCTTC. Its translation is CASSFPPNEQFF.

The chain has TRBV6-5 and TRBJ2-7; TRBD1 matches at 12 bases. V lost 2 bases and J lost 7; bases outside the gene matches: 15. The CDR3 is 18 amino acids. Germline loops: CDR1 MNHEY, CDR2 SVGAGI. The CDR3 reads CASSYTNLPGQGAREQYF. For the CDR3, the DNA is TGTGCCAGCAGTTACACTAATCTACCGGGACAGGGGGCGAGGGAGCAGTACTTC.